Presented here are 3 T cell receptor beta chains from one specimen sequenced in a study of T cell clones after liver transplantation. Using immunoSEQ multiplex PCR, the repertoire was profiled, and TCRdb retains in-frame clones only, with some absent. The sample has about 120,000 clones; around nine tenths are singletons. Sequencing was performed on CD4+ T cells from blood, taken 12 months after liver transplant. These TCRs come from a human patient who received a liver transplant. Some of these T cells may belong to the graft donor.

This chain links TRBV6-1 with TRBJ2-7; a possible D gene is TRBD1 (5 bases). This CDR3 comprises 13 residues. Germline loops: CDR1 MNHNS, CDR2 SASEGT. The ends were cut back, 4 bases at V and 6 bases at J, with 13 bases in the middle. CDR3 residues: CASSALDRSEQYF. The CDR3 DNA sequence: TGTGCCAGCAGTGCGTTAGACAGAAGCGAGCAGTACTTC.

The J gene is TRBJ2-2, the V gene TRBV6-8; the D is unclear. Germline loops: CDR1 MNHGY, CDR2 SAAAGT. V lost 5 bases and J 2 bases, leaving 15 bases between the germline ends. The CDR3 extends over 16 amino acids. The CDR3 DNA reads TGTGCCAGCAGTAAGCACTATCCTAAAAACACCGGGGAGCTGTTTTTT. This translates into CASSKHYPKNTGELFF.

The sample holds one count of this clone. This rearrangement joins TRBV7-9 to TRBJ2-1; 10 positions agree with TRBD2. V was pared by 5 bases and J by 5 bases, with 12 bases of the junction left unmatched. The CDR3 covers 17 residues. Germline V gene sequence: CDR1 SEHNR, CDR2 FQNEAQ (reference sequence). CDR3 amino acids: CASSRLRLAGDHNEQFF. The CDR3 DNA reads as TGTGCCAGCAGCCGCCTTCGTCTAGCGGGAGATCACAATGAGCAGTTCTTC.